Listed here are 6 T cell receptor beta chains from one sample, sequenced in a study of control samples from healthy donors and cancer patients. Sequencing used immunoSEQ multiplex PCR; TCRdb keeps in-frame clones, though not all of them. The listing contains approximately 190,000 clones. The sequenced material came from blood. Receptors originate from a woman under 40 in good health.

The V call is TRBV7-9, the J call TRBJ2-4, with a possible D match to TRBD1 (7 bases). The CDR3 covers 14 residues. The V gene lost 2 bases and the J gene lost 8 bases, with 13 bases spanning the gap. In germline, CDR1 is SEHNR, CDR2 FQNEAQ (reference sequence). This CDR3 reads CASSLSTGEDIQYF. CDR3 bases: TGTGCCAGCAGCTTAAGTACAGGGGAGGACATTCAGTACTTC.

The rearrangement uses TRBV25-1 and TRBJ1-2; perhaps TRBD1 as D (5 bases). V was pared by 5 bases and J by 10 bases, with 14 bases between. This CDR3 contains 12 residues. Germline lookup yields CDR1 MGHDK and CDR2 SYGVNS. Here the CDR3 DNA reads TGTGCCAGCAGTAGGCAGGGCGTAGTCTACACCTTC. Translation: CASSRQGVVYTF.

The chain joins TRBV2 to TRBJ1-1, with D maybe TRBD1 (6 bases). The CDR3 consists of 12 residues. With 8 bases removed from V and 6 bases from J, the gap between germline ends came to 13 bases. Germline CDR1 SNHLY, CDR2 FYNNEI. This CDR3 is CASGTGWAEAFF. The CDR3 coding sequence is TGTGCCAGCGGAACAGGGTGGGCTGAAGCTTTCTTT.

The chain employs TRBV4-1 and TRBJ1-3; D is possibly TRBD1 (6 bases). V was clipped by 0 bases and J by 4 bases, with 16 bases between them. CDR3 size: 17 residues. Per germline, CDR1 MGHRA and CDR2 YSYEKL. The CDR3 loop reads CASSQDEARGAGNTIYF. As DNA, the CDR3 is TGCGCCAGCAGCCAAGATGAGGCCAGGGGTGCAGGAAACACCATATATTTT.

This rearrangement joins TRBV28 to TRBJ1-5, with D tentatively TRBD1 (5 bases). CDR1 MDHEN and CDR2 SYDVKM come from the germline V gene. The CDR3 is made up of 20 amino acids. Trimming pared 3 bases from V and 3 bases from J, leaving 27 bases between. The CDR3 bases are TGTGCCAGCAGTTTTGGTGGGACGCTGTGGGGCCCCGGTCCCAATCAGCCCCAGCATTTT. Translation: CASSFGGTLWGPGPNQPQHF.

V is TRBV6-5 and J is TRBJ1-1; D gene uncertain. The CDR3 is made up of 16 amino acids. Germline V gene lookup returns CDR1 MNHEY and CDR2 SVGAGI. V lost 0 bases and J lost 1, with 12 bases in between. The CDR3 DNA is TGTGCCAGCAGTTACTCGACAACTCGGCGGAACACTGAAGCTTTCTTT. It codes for CASSYSTTRRNTEAFF.